This is a list of T cell receptor beta chains from one sample in a study of immune heterogeneity within non-small cell lung tumors. In TCRdb, the multiplex PCR reads were re-called with MiXCR into one record per CDR3 protein. Of roughly 2,300 distinct CDR3 sequences listed, 51% were seen once; the top ten hold 44%. The sequencing sample was made of lung tumor tissue. The receptors were sampled from a man between 45 and 60 years old with non-small cell lung cancer. The CDR3 runs from the conserved cysteine through the conserved F or W. The order of the fields is clone size, D gene, J gene, V gene, CDR3 protein, CDR3 DNA. The D gene is left open where the match is weak. Clone sizes are given selectively: once, few, many, or a class where the clone is expanded.

- - TRBJ2-1 TRBV19 CASSIGQGLNNEQFF TGTGCCAGTAGTATCGGGCAGGGACTTAACAATGAGCAGTTCTTC
few - TRBJ1-2 TRBV20-1 CSAEGHTYGYTF TGCAGTGCTGAGGGACACACCTATGGCTACACCTTC
- - TRBJ2-7 TRBV20-1 CSARRPGPPYEQYF TGCAGTGCGCGTAGACCGGGACCGCCCTACGAGCAGTACTTC
- - TRBJ2-7 TRBV28 CASSWAPGGGEQYF TGTGCCAGCAGTTGGGCCCCGGGGGGCGGTGAGCAGTACTTC
large - TRBJ2-7 TRBV6-1 CASGGGAGSYEQYF TGTGCCAGTGGTGGGGGGGCTGGGTCCTACGAGCAGTACTTC
- TRBD2 TRBJ2-3 TRBV29-1 CSVAEGGGTDTQYF TGCAGCGTCGCGGAGGGAGGGGGCACAGATACGCAGTATTTT
- - TRBJ2-7 TRBV6-1 CASGQWGGEQYF TGTGCCAGCGGACAGTGGGGGGGCGAGCAGTACTTC
medium-sized - TRBJ1-1 TRBV7-9 CASSLSTGEAFF TGTGCCAGCAGCTTATCCACAGGGGAAGCTTTCTTT
few TRBD1 TRBJ1-1 TRBV7-6 CASSLAPGGGTEAFF TGTGCCAGCAGCTTAGCGCCAGGGGGGGGCACTGAAGCTTTCTTT
- - TRBJ1-2 TRBV28 CASSFIRDRLRYGYTF TGTGCCAGCAGTTTTATCCGAGACAGGCTGAGGTATGGCTACACCTTC
- - TRBJ2-7 TRBV6-2/TRBV6-3 CASSYADSYEQYF TGTGCCAGCAGTTATGCGGACTCCTACGAGCAGTACTTC
- - TRBJ2-1 TRBV20-1 CSATPTGEEQFF TGCAGTGCTACGCCCACGGGGGAGGAGCAGTTCTTC
- - TRBJ2-3 TRBV5-5 CASSQEQTPDTQYF TGTGCCAGCAGCCAGGAACAAACCCCCGATACGCAGTATTTT
medium-sized TRBD2 TRBJ2-1 TRBV24-1 CATKSGRSHNEQFF TGTGCCACGAAGAGCGGGAGGTCCCACAATGAGCAGTTCTTC
- - TRBJ1-5 TRBV10-1 CARVDKLRNSNQPQHF TGCGCCAGAGTGGACAAGTTAAGGAATAGCAATCAGCCCCAGCATTTT
medium-sized - TRBJ2-3 TRBV2 CASSGGEGDTQYF TGTGCCAGCAGTGGAGGGGAAGGAGATACGCAGTATTTT
- TRBD2 TRBJ2-1 TRBV6-1 CASREGLSGTQFF TGTGCCAGCAGGGAGGGGCTTAGCGGGACGCAGTTCTTC
few - TRBJ1-3 TRBV15 CATSSSSIRAPGNTIYF TGTGCCACCAGCAGCTCCAGCATCAGAGCGCCTGGAAACACCATATATTTT
- - TRBJ1-2 TRBV6-1 CASREVPGRRNYGYTF TGTGCCAGTAGGGAAGTCCCGGGACGGAGGAACTATGGCTACACCTTC
medium-sized - TRBJ1-5 TRBV2 CASKVSSNQPQHF TGTGCCAGCAAGGTCTCAAGCAATCAGCCCCAGCATTTT
once TRBD2 TRBJ2-5 TRBV6-2/TRBV6-3 CASSYAASGRLQETQYF TGTGCCAGCAGTTACGCGGCTAGCGGGAGGCTCCAAGAGACCCAGTACTTC
- TRBD1 TRBJ1-2 TRBV20-1 CSALPPGTGPTTNYGYTF TGCAGTGCTCTTCCTCCCGGGACAGGGCCTACAACGAACTATGGCTACACCTTC
medium-sized TRBD2 TRBJ2-7 TRBV3-1 CASSQEESGLAGGSYEQYF TGTGCCAGCAGCCAAGAGGAGTCGGGACTAGCGGGAGGCTCCTACGAGCAGTACTTC
- - TRBJ2-7 TRBV7-2 CASRSDSYEQYF TGTGCCAGCAGATCAGATTCCTACGAGCAGTACTTC
- TRBD2 TRBJ2-2 TRBV15 CATSRRGGLAGRRTGELFF TGTGCCACCAGCAGAAGGGGAGGACTAGCGGGGAGAAGAACCGGGGAGCTGTTTTTT
medium-sized TRBD1 TRBJ1-5 TRBV25-1 CASSDTGTGHQPQHF TGTGCCAGCAGTGATACCGGGACAGGGCATCAGCCCCAGCATTTT
- TRBD1 TRBJ2-7 TRBV6-1 CASRVIPGQGQLTYEQYF TGTGCCAGCAGGGTTATACCGGGACAGGGACAACTGACCTACGAGCAGTACTTC
- - TRBJ1-4 TRBV9 CASSVGGGGSELGEKLFF TGTGCCAGCAGCGTAGGTGGAGGTGGGTCCGAACTCGGTGAAAAACTGTTTTTT
- TRBD1 TRBJ1-4 TRBV28 CASSLTGYLINEKLFF TGTGCCAGCAGTTTGACAGGGTATCTGATTAATGAAAAACTGTTTTTT
medium-sized TRBD2 TRBJ2-7 TRBV6-1 CATNRGRAYEQYF TGTGCCACCAACCGAGGGAGGGCTTACGAGCAGTACTTC
- TRBD1 TRBJ2-7 TRBV20-1 CSANPPGQGNYEQYF TGCAGTGCTAACCCGCCGGGACAGGGGAATTACGAGCAGTACTTC
- - TRBJ2-1 TRBV9 CASSVDEGYNEQFF TGTGCCAGCAGCGTAGACGAGGGCTACAATGAGCAGTTCTTC
- TRBD1 TRBJ1-1 TRBV28 CASSLSAGGTEAFF TGTGCCAGCAGTTTATCGGCAGGGGGCACTGAAGCTTTCTTT
medium-sized - TRBJ1-4 TRBV11-2 CASSPGNSPANEKLFF TGTGCCAGCAGCCCAGGGAATTCACCGGCTAATGAAAAACTGTTTTTT
- TRBD1 TRBJ1-2 TRBV7-8 CASSPRQGWGYTF TGTGCCAGCAGCCCCAGACAGGGTTGGGGCTACACCTTC
- - TRBJ1-2 TRBV18 CASSPSIQVGHTF TGTGCCAGCTCACCCTCGATCCAGGTCGGCCACACCTTC
large - TRBJ2-7 TRBV25-1 CASSEPQGIGEQYF TGTGCCAGCAGTGAACCCCAGGGTATCGGCGAGCAGTACTTC
- TRBD2 TRBJ2-7 TRBV28 CASSYAGRRAEQYF TGTGCCAGCAGTTACGCCGGGAGGAGAGCCGAGCAGTACTTC
- - TRBJ1-5 TRBV12-3/TRBV12-4 CASSFISGRRNQPQHF TGTGCCAGCAGTTTTATCTCTGGCCGCAGAAATCAGCCCCAGCATTTT
medium-sized - TRBJ2-1 TRBV6-1 CASSYRDPRGNEQFF TGTGCCAGCAGTTACCGGGACCCCCGAGGTAATGAGCAGTTCTTC
- TRBD2 TRBJ2-3 TRBV7-3 CASSLTSGRGYPPGGDTQYF TGTGCCAGCAGCTTAACTAGCGGGAGAGGATACCCCCCCGGGGGAGATACGCAGTATTTT
- - TRBJ1-5 TRBV27 CASSLGIGMEGNQPQHF TGTGCCAGCAGTTTAGGAATCGGGATGGAAGGCAATCAGCCCCAGCATTTT
- TRBD2 TRBJ2-5 TRBV6-2/TRBV6-3 CASIIAGEETQYF TGTGCCAGCATTATAGCGGGAGAAGAGACCCAGTACTTC
- TRBD1 TRBJ1-5 TRBV28 CASRPGTGISSGNQPQHF TGTGCCAGCAGACCCGGGACAGGGATATCTAGTGGCAATCAGCCCCAGCATTTT
- TRBD1 TRBJ2-5 TRBV10-2 CASRWTGQETQYF TGCGCCAGCAGATGGACAGGTCAAGAGACCCAGTACTTC
large - TRBJ1-1 TRBV28 CASSFPPQGYTEAFF TGTGCCAGCAGTTTTCCCCCTCAGGGATACACTGAAGCTTTCTTT
- - TRBJ1-5 TRBV28 CASRTGSSNQPQHF TGTGCCAGCAGAACCGGGAGTAGCAATCAGCCCCAGCATTTT
- TRBD1 TRBJ2-7 TRBV6-1 CASSETGQGWGYEQYF TGTGCCAGCAGTGAAACGGGACAGGGGTGGGGCTACGAGCAGTACTTC
few TRBD1 TRBJ2-2 TRBV6-1 CACSLYWTGGPNTGELFF TGTGCCTGCAGTCTATACTGGACAGGGGGCCCGAACACGGGGGAGCTGTTTTTT
- - TRBJ1-6 TRBV7-8 CASSLAAVNSPLHF TGTGCCAGCAGCTTAGCGGCGGTCAATTCACCCCTCCACTTT
few - TRBJ1-5 TRBV20-1 CSACRDGNQPQHF TGCAGTGCTTGCCGGGACGGCAATCAGCCCCAGCATTTT
- - TRBJ2-3 TRBV11-3 CASSFAGADTQYF TGTGCCAGCAGCTTTGCTGGAGCAGATACGCAGTATTTT
once - TRBJ1-1 TRBV19 CASSIAKNTEAFF TGTGCCAGTAGTATAGCAAAGAACACTGAAGCTTTCTTT
medium-sized TRBD1 TRBJ2-5 TRBV28 CASRPSSGGLPTQYF TGTGCCAGCAGGCCGAGCTCAGGGGGCCTTCCGACCCAGTACTTC
once - TRBJ2-7 TRBV6-2/TRBV6-3 CASSYSSRVAGHEQYF TGTGCCAGCAGTTACTCGAGTAGGGTAGCAGGGCACGAGCAGTACTTC
few - TRBJ1-1 TRBV7-3 CASSFQVNTEAFF TGTGCCAGCAGCTTTCAGGTGAACACTGAAGCTTTCTTT
- TRBD1 TRBJ1-2 TRBV2 CASSEARGGGYTF TGTGCCAGCAGTGAAGCCAGGGGGGGAGGCTACACCTTC
- TRBD2 TRBJ2-1 TRBV20-1 CSARGVAGGGNEQFF TGCAGTGCTAGGGGGGTAGCGGGAGGTGGGAATGAGCAGTTCTTC